The 24 T cell receptor beta chains in this list originate from one sample, sequenced in a study of shared clonotypes between healthy human individuals. TCRdb keeps only in-frame clones here, not all; method: immunoSEQ multiplex PCR. The repertoire holds some 790,000 clones, with roughly two thirds as singletons. The sample taken for sequencing was memory CD4+ T cells sorted from blood. Sample subset: CD45RA-negative fraction. The receptors come from a woman under 40 in good health.

The chain combines TRBV28 with TRBJ2-1, with TRBD1 identical over 8 bases. V shed 4 bases and J 2 bases; nucleotides not matched to a gene: 4. Germline-derived CDR1 and CDR2 are MDHEN and SYDVKM. The CDR3 is 15 amino acids. The CDR3 DNA sequence: TGTGCCAGCAGTTCAGGACAGGGTACCTACAATGAGCAGTTCTTC. The encoded protein is CASSSGQGTYNEQFF. The full variable domain, its missing parts supplied by reference TRBV28 and TRBJ2-1, is DVKVTQSSRYLVKRTGEKVFLECVQDMDHENMFWYRQDPGLGLRLIYFSYDVKMKEKGDIPEGYSVSREKKERFSLILESASTNQTSMYLCASSSGQGTYNEQFFGPGTRLTVL.

The genes are TRBV5-1 and TRBJ1-3, with D unclear. The CDR3 contains 15 residues. Trimming stripped 1 base from V and 0 bases from J, with 8 bases between. Germline V lookup: CDR1 SGHRS, CDR2 YFSETQ. Here the CDR3 reads CASSLKGSSGNTIYF. CDR3 DNA: TGCGCCAGCAGCTTGAAAGGGAGCTCTGGAAACACCATATATTTT.

For the CDR3, the DNA is TGTGCCAGCAGCTTTGACAGTTTAACCTACGAGCAGTACTTC. This sequence encodes CASSFDSLTYEQYF. V is TRBV5-6 and J is TRBJ2-7; maybe TRBD1 (5 bases). CDR3 length: 14 residues. Germline values: CDR1 SGHDT, CDR2 YYEEEE. Trimming took off 2 bases at V and 2 bases at J, with 11 bases between the two ends.

CDR3 region: CASTWGSGLGRGGELFF. For the CDR3, the DNA is TGTGCCAGCACTTGGGGAAGCGGGTTAGGTAGGGGCGGGGAGCTGTTTTTT. This chain joins TRBV6-4 and TRBJ2-2, with D possibly TRBD2 on 6 matching bases. The germline V gene encodes CDR1 MRHNA and CDR2 SNTAGT. This CDR3 is 17 amino acids long. Trimming shortened V by 7 bases and J by 7 bases, and 25 bases separated the two germline ends.

The gene calls are TRBV28 and TRBJ1-2; 7 nucleotides align to TRBD1. This CDR3 comprises 13 residues. The V gene end was trimmed by 1 base and the J gene end by 11 bases; junction bases not matched to a gene: 7. Germline V gene lookup returns CDR1 MDHEN and CDR2 SYDVKM. The CDR3 nucleotides read TGTGCCAGCAGTTTATTAGAACAGGGGAGATACACCTTC. Translation gives CASSLLEQGRYTF.

V usage is TRBV18 and J usage is TRBJ2-1; D gene ambiguous. V lost 2 bases and J 0 bases, leaving 11 bases between the germline ends. CDR1 KGHSH and CDR2 LQKENI come from the germline V gene. This CDR3 contains 16 residues. As DNA, the CDR3 is TGTGCCAGCTCACCATTGACCGGGCGCTCCTACAATGAGCAGTTCTTC. This codes for CASSPLTGRSYNEQFF.

J is TRBJ2-1 and V is TRBV30; D is uncertain. V was cut by 3 bases and J by 5 bases, with 8 bases left in between. In germline, CDR1 is GTSNPN, CDR2 SVGIG (reference sequence). This CDR3 comprises 12 residues. The CDR3 reads CAWRGYHNEQFF. DNA for the CDR3: TGTGCCTGGAGGGGATACCACAATGAGCAGTTCTTC.

The V call is TRBV18, the J call TRBJ2-2; 9 bases fit TRBD1. Germline CDR1 is KGHSH and CDR2 is LQKENI. The CDR3 loop spans 16 amino acids. With 3 bases clipped from V and 4 bases from J, the junction kept 6 bases outside the gene matches. The CDR3 spells CASSPLTGGSTGELFF. In DNA form, the CDR3 reads TGTGCCAGCTCACCCCTTACAGGGGGCAGCACCGGGGAGCTGTTTTTT.

The chain joins TRBV2 to TRBJ2-7; no clear D gene. The CDR3 has 16 amino acids. The V gene's germline CDR1 is SNHLY and CDR2 FYNNEI. V was clipped by 3 bases and J by 1 base, with 16 bases between them. The CDR3 nucleotides are TGTGCCAGCAGTGAGGCCGGAAGAACTGGTTCCTACGAGCAGTACTTC. Translated: CASSEAGRTGSYEQYF.

The chain combines TRBV5-8 with TRBJ2-3; 9 bases agree with TRBD1. Trimming removed 2 bases from V and 4 bases from J; junction bases left unmatched: 5. The CDR3 length is 15 residues. CDR1 SGHTS and CDR2 YDEGEE come from the germline V gene. The CDR3 reads CASSLQGADPDTQYF. CDR3 nucleotide sequence: TGTGCCAGCAGCTTACAGGGGGCTGACCCAGATACGCAGTATTTT.

The chain uses TRBV11-2 and TRBJ2-4; 7 nucleotides match TRBD1. This CDR3 has 14 amino acids. Germline values: CDR1 SGHAT, CDR2 FQNNGV. Trimming cost V 7 bases and J 4 bases; bases outside gene matches: 7. Here the CDR3 DNA reads TGTGCCAGCACCGAACAGGGGCGAAAAAACATTCAGTACTTC. This encodes CASTEQGRKNIQYF.

This clone was observed a handful of times. The chain employs TRBV11-2 and TRBJ2-1, with D possibly TRBD2 on 6 matching bases. The germline V gene has CDR1 SGHAT and CDR2 FQNNGV. The CDR3 extends over 17 amino acids. V shed 5 bases and J shed 6 bases, with 23 bases lying between them. CDR3 in amino acids: CASSPQFGGGLVNEQFF. The CDR3 DNA reads as TGTGCCAGCAGCCCCCAGTTTGGGGGAGGATTGGTCAATGAGCAGTTCTTC.

On this clone itself: Other DNA sequences in this sample translate to the same CDR3. The rearrangement links TRBV5-4 to TRBJ2-3, with D uncertain. The germline V and J ends were trimmed by 2 bases and 2 bases, with 6 bases remaining between them. From germline, CDR1 is SGHNT and CDR2 YYREEE (reference sequence). The CDR3 has 13 residues. DNA of the CDR3: TGTGCCAGCAGCTTCCCTCACACAGATACGCAGTATTTT. Protein product: CASSFPHTDTQYF.

The rearrangement joins TRBV5-1 to TRBJ2-1, with TRBD2 matching over 8 bases. There are 15 residues in the CDR3. With 7 bases clipped from V and 4 bases from J, the junction kept 10 bases outside the gene matches. The germline CDR1 and CDR2 sequences are SGHRS and YFSETQ. This CDR3 reads CASVRLAGSYNEQFF. The CDR3 DNA reads as TGCGCCAGCGTAAGATTAGCGGGGAGTTACAATGAGCAGTTCTTC.

This clone appeared many times. Different DNA sequences within this sample yield the same CDR3. The chain employs TRBV18 and TRBJ2-7; either TRBD1 or TRBD2 may supply D (5 bases each). V was shortened by 5 bases and J by 4 bases, with 12 bases between the two germline ends. This CDR3 has 13 residues. Germline values: CDR1 KGHSH, CDR2 LQKENI. CDR3 region: CASSRGSGYEQYF. The CDR3 DNA is TGTGCCAGCTCAAGAGGGTCAGGGTACGAGCAGTACTTC. The full variable domain, its missing parts supplied by reference TRBV18 and TRBJ2-7, is NAGVMQNPRHLVRRRGQEARLRCSPMKGHSHVYWYRQLPEEGLKFMVYLQKENIIDESGMPKERFSAEFPKEGPSILRIQQVVRGDSAAYFCASSRGSGYEQYFGPGTRLTVT.

The chain has TRBV6-6 and TRBJ1-1; no definite D call. The V gene's germline CDR1 is MNHNY and CDR2 SVGAGI (reference sequence). V was trimmed by 8 bases and J by 0 bases, leaving 10 bases between them. There are 13 residues in the CDR3. CDR3 sequence reads: CASVRNMNTEAFF. DNA for the CDR3: TGTGCCAGCGTAAGGAACATGAACACTGAAGCTTTCTTT.

V and J are TRBV25-1 and TRBJ1-4; 9 bases line up with TRBD1. This CDR3 region has 13 residues. Trimming cost V 8 bases and J 8 bases; bases outside gene matches: 6. The germline V gene encodes CDR1 MGHDK and CDR2 SYGVNS. CDR3 in amino acids: CASGGTGKEKLFF. The CDR3 coding sequence is TGTGCCAGCGGAGGGACAGGGAAGGAAAAACTGTTTTTT.

V and J are TRBV5-1 and TRBJ1-1; D unresolved. The V gene's germline CDR1 is SGHRS and CDR2 YFSETQ. V was trimmed by 3 bases and J by 1 base, leaving 10 bases between them. The CDR3 spans 14 residues. The CDR3 bases are TGCGCCAGCAGCTCCCTAGGCAGGAACACTGAAGCTTTCTTT. Translated: CASSSLGRNTEAFF.

The chain recombines TRBV27 with TRBJ2-3, with a possible D match to TRBD2 (5 bases). This CDR3 has 16 residues. In germline, CDR1 is MNHEY, CDR2 SMNVEV (reference sequence). The V end was cut by 4 bases, the J end by 1 base, with 15 bases between. As DNA, the CDR3 is TGTGCCAGCAGTTCATGGACCGGCGGGCGCACAGATACGCAGTATTTT. Its protein is CASSSWTGGRTDTQYF.

This clone was seen just once. The genes are TRBV10-2 and TRBJ1-5; D remains unclear. This CDR3 has 13 residues. Germline values: CDR1 WSHSY, CDR2 SAAADI. The ends were cut back, 8 bases at V and 3 bases at J, with 11 bases in the middle. CDR3 residues: CASAPQYNQPQHF. CDR3 coding DNA: TGCGCCAGCGCTCCGCAGTACAATCAGCCCCAGCATTTT.

V gene TRBV11-2 combines with J gene TRBJ2-4; D might be TRBD1 or TRBD2, each matching 5 bases. This CDR3 contains 14 residues. The V end lost 0 bases, the J end lost 12 bases, and 15 bases lay between the germline ends. The V gene's germline CDR1 is SGHAT and CDR2 FQNNGV. CDR3 sequence reads: CASSLDLRDGSQYF. For the CDR3, the DNA is TGTGCCAGCAGCTTAGATCTCCGGGACGGCAGTCAGTACTTC.

This sequence joins TRBV29-1 and TRBJ2-1, with 8 positions matching TRBD2. V was pared by 2 bases and J by 7 bases, with 10 bases of the junction left unmatched. CDR3 length: 15 amino acids. Germline lookup yields CDR1 SQVTM and CDR2 ANQGSEA. The CDR3 reads CSVEYIASGLNEQFF. CDR3 sequence (DNA): TGCAGCGTTGAATACATAGCTAGCGGGCTGAATGAGCAGTTCTTC.

This chain joins TRBV19 and TRBJ1-3; D gene unclear. The CDR3 runs 14 residues. V was trimmed by 9 bases and J by 1 base, leaving 13 bases between them. The germline V gene encodes CDR1 LNHDA and CDR2 SQIVND (reference sequence). The CDR3 bases are TGTGCCAGCCAACCGCGAGGGTCTGGAAACACCATATATTTT. Amino acid sequence: CASQPRGSGNTIYF.

The chain carries TRBV19 and TRBJ1-1; D remains ambiguous. The CDR3 has 13 amino acids. Per germline, CDR1 LNHDA and CDR2 SQIVND (reference sequence). Trimming removed 9 bases at V and 1 base at J, with 12 bases between. The CDR3 coding sequence is TGTGCCAGCCAACGTATGTGGAACACTGAAGCTTTCTTT. Encoded protein: CASQRMWNTEAFF.